This T cell receptor (beta chain) emerged from a study of beta chain bispecific antibodies for T cell cancers. Findings and caveats of the study: Most targeted TRBV signal came from the leukemia cell line cells, not normal T cells. An anti-TRBV5-5 antibody cross-reacts with the highly similar TRBV5-6.

TCRdb fed the 5' RACE reads into MiXCR, producing one record per CDR3 protein. The sample carries 20,000 to 25,000 distinct CDR3 sequences, 2.6% recorded once. CDR3 size: 17 residues. V trimming: 0 bases; J trimming: 4 bases; junction bases outside the gene matches: 8. Germline CDR1 is LGHDT and CDR2 is YNNKEL (reference sequence). Either OKT3 anti-CD3 antibody or CD3/CD28 beads expanded T cells from blood mononuclear cells over about three days. This clonotype was seen at least ten times. What it binds is unknown. Sequencing was carried out using healthy donor T cells cultured with leukemia cells. This receptor was taken from a human donor in good health. Some clones in this sample may be carry-over from other donors' samples. This chain connects TRBV3-1 to TRBJ2-5; 10 nucleotides align to TRBD2. CDR3 sequence (DNA): TGTGCCAGCAGCCAAGATTTTTCGGGACTAGCGAGAGAGACCCAGTACTTC. Protein sequence: CASSQDFSGLARETQYF.